These 27 T cell receptor beta chains were all obtained from the same sample, sequenced in a study of radiotherapy plus CTLA-4 blockade in lung cancer. Profiling relied on immunoSEQ multiplex PCR, and the TCRdb table lists in-frame clones only, not all of them. The sample contains about 59,000 clones, approximately 70% of which appear only once. Sample: peripheral blood, taken from a patient treated with radiotherapy plus ipilimumab. The receptors derive from a human donor with non-small cell lung cancer whose response to radiotherapy plus ipilimumab could not be evaluated.

This chain uses TRBV9 with TRBJ1-2; D is possibly TRBD1 (6 bases). Trimming left V 0 bases short and J 5 bases short, with 14 bases between. Looked up from germline, CDR1 is SGDLS and CDR2 is YYNGEE. This CDR3 is 15 amino acids long. CDR3 protein: CASSVGTGSVYGYTF. The CDR3 DNA is TGTGCCAGCAGCGTAGGTACAGGGTCTGTATATGGCTACACCTTC.

V usage is TRBV30 and J usage is TRBJ2-5; 11 bases are shared with TRBD2. V lost 5 bases, J lost 5 bases, and 4 bases stayed unmatched. The CDR3 is 13 residues long. The germline V gene encodes CDR1 GTSNPN and CDR2 SVGIG (reference sequence). The CDR3 region has the DNA TGTGCCTGGGTTCTAGCGGGGGGCGAGACCCAGTACTTC. It is translated as CAWVLAGGETQYF.

The V call is TRBV6-6, the J call TRBJ1-2; 10 bases are shared with TRBD1. This CDR3 is built from 14 residues. Germline CDR1 MNHNY, CDR2 SVGAGI (reference sequence). Trimming at V came to 6 bases and at J to 8 bases, leaving 9 bases not matched to a gene. The CDR3 coding sequence is TGTGCCAGCAGGATACAAGACAGGGGGCTCGGCTACACCTTC. Translating gives CASRIQDRGLGYTF.

The chain recombines TRBV7-2 with TRBJ2-5; 9 nucleotides line up with TRBD2. Germline assignment: CDR1 SGHTA and CDR2 FQGNSA. The CDR3 consists of 15 residues. Trimming took 4 bases from V and 5 from J; bases not matched to a gene: 8. The CDR3 here is CASSSTSGAAETQYF. CDR3 DNA: TGTGCCAGCAGCTCGACTAGCGGCGCAGCTGAGACCCAGTACTTC. The whole variable domain, remainder taken from reference TRBV7-2 and TRBJ2-5, is GAGVSQSPSNKVTEKGKDVELRCDPISGHTALYWYRQSLGQGLEFLIYFQGNSAPDKSGLPSDRFSAERTGGSVSTLTIQRTQQEDSAVYLCASSSTSGAAETQYFGPGTRLLVL.

The chain links TRBV28 to TRBJ1-5; a weak D match, TRBD1 (6 bases). Trimming took off 3 bases at V and 4 bases at J, with 13 bases between the two ends. The CDR3 totals 15 residues. Looked up from germline, CDR1 is MDHEN and CDR2 is SYDVKM. This chain's CDR3 is CASSFSGGPNQPQHF. CDR3 DNA sequence: TGTGCCAGCAGTTTCTCCGGGGGGCCTAATCAGCCCCAGCATTTT.

CDR3 sequence: CASRGLSYNSPLHF. In DNA, the CDR3 is TGTGCCAGCCGGGGTTTATCCTATAATTCACCCCTCCACTTT. The chain links TRBV27 to TRBJ1-6, with D unresolved. Germline V lookup: CDR1 MNHEY, CDR2 SMNVEV (reference sequence). This CDR3 contains 14 residues. Trimming took 8 bases from V and 1 from J, leaving 9 bases between them.

The chain couples TRBV7-2 to TRBJ1-6; 8 bases line up with TRBD1. V was clipped by 5 bases and J by 7 bases; unmatched bases: 10. The CDR3 runs 16 residues. The germline V gene encodes CDR1 SGHTA and CDR2 FQGNSA. CDR3 amino acids: CASSPPTGVGNSPLHF. The CDR3 region has the DNA TGTGCCAGCAGCCCGCCGACAGGGGTTGGAAATTCACCCCTCCACTTT.

V gene TRBV28 combines with J gene TRBJ2-7, with 9 bases lining up with TRBD1. Trimming at V came to 0 bases and at J to 4 bases, leaving 1 base not matched to a gene. The germline V gene has CDR1 MDHEN and CDR2 SYDVKM. The length of the CDR3 is 14 residues. The CDR3 nucleotides are TGTGCCAGCAGTTTATGGGACAGGGGTTACGAGCAGTACTTC. Encoded protein: CASSLWDRGYEQYF. The full variable domain, completed using reference TRBV28 and TRBJ2-7, is DVKVTQSSRYLVKRTGEKVFLECVQDMDHENMFWYRQDPGLGLRLIYFSYDVKMKEKGDIPEGYSVSREKKERFSLILESASTNQTSMYLCASSLWDRGYEQYFGPGTRLTVT.

The chain links TRBV4-1 to TRBJ2-7, with TRBD2 as a possible D gene (6 bases). Germline loops: CDR1 MGHRA, CDR2 YSYEKL. V was clipped by 1 base and J by 4 bases, with 20 bases between them. CDR3 size: 17 residues. CDR3 nucleotide sequence: TGCGCCAGCAGCCAAGCCCCGATTATTACGGCGGGATACGAGCAGTACTTC. This codes for CASSQAPIITAGYEQYF.

Only a few counts were recorded for this clone. The CDR3: CSVSGIYGYTF. The CDR3 bases are TGCAGCGTTTCCGGGATCTATGGCTACACCTTC. The chain uses TRBV29-1 and TRBJ1-2; no reliable D call. The V and J ends lost 5 bases and 4 bases respectively, with 8 bases between them. The germline gives CDR1 SQVTM, CDR2 ANQGSEA. The CDR3 covers 11 residues.

The rearrangement joins TRBV6-5 to TRBJ1-2; D is possibly TRBD1 (5 bases). Germline CDR1 reads MNHEY; CDR2 reads SVGAGI. V was trimmed by 0 bases and J by 4 bases, leaving 6 bases between them. The CDR3 consists of 13 residues. For the CDR3, the DNA is TGTGCCAGCAGTTACTCAGGGGTCTATGGCTACACCTTC. Translating it yields CASSYSGVYGYTF.

The V gene is TRBV7-3, the J gene TRBJ2-1, with TRBD2 matching over 8 bases. Losses at the gene ends were 0 bases for V and 6 bases for J; bases not matched to a gene: 7. There are 16 residues in the CDR3. Germline-derived CDR1 and CDR2 are SGHTA and FQGTGA. CDR3 DNA sequence: TGTGCCAGCAGCTTAACAGGTCTAGCGGGCGCCAATGAGCAGTTCTTC. Amino acid sequence: CASSLTGLAGANEQFF. The full variable domain, with the rest looked up from reference TRBV7-3 and TRBJ2-1, is GAGVSQTPSNKVTEKGKYVELRCDPISGHTALYWYRQSLGQGPEFLIYFQGTGAADDSGLPNDRFFAVRPEGSVSTLKIQRTERGDSAVYLCASSLTGLAGANEQFFGPGTRLTVL.

The chain has TRBV29-1 and TRBJ1-2, with D maybe TRBD1 (6 bases). The CDR3 consists of 11 residues. V gave up 4 bases and J gave up 6 bases, with 9 bases separating them. Germline V gives CDR1 SQVTM, CDR2 ANQGSEA. CDR3 DNA sequence: TGCAGCGTTGGGACAGACCATGGCTACACCTTC. Its protein is CSVGTDHGYTF. Based on the CDR3 plus reference TRBV29-1 and TRBJ1-2, the full variable domain is SAVISQKPSRDICQRGTSLTIQCQVDSQVTMMFWYRQQPGQSLTLIATANQGSEATYESGFVIDKFPISRPNLTFSTLTVSNMSPEDSSIYLCSVGTDHGYTFGSGTRLTVV.

This clone was seen a few times. This chain uses TRBV25-1 with TRBJ2-7; possible D gene TRBD1, 5 bases. This CDR3 is built from 14 residues. V was clipped by 3 bases and J by 7 bases, with 16 bases between them. Germline V gene lookup returns CDR1 MGHDK and CDR2 SYGVNS. Here the CDR3 reads CASSDPQGPREQYF. As DNA, the CDR3 is TGTGCCAGCAGTGATCCTCAGGGTCCACGGGAGCAGTACTTC.

The chain links TRBV4-3 to TRBJ2-5, with 9 bases matching TRBD2. CDR1 is LGHNA and CDR2 is YSLEER in the germline V gene. CDR3 length equals 16 residues. Unmatched junction bases numbered 8, after V lost 4 bases and J lost 2 bases. The CDR3 DNA reads as TGCGCCAGCAGCCGATTCCTTAGCGGGGGACAAGAGACCCAGTACTTC. Its translation is CASSRFLSGGQETQYF.

The rearrangement joins TRBV27 to TRBJ2-1; D ambiguous. This CDR3 is 14 amino acids long. Looked up from germline, CDR1 is MNHEY and CDR2 is SMNVEV (reference sequence). The V and J ends lost 4 bases and 0 bases respectively, with 7 bases between them. CDR3 loop: CASSSGSSYNEQFF. CDR3 DNA sequence: TGTGCCAGCAGTTCAGGCAGCTCCTACAATGAGCAGTTCTTC.

This clone occurred many times. Different DNA sequences within this sample yield the same CDR3. The V call is TRBV18, the J call TRBJ1-3; the D is unclear. The CDR3 extends over 13 amino acids. In germline, CDR1 is KGHSH, CDR2 LQKENI. V lost 2 bases to trimming and J lost 4 bases, with 6 bases between them. This CDR3 is CASSPGPGNTIYF. In DNA, the CDR3 is TGTGCCAGCTCACCAGGCCCGGGAAACACCATATATTTT.

The table lists this clone with a few counts. V usage is TRBV5-4 and J usage is TRBJ1-1; maybe TRBD1 (5 bases). V was pared by 4 bases and J by 8 bases, with 15 bases between. Germline V lookup: CDR1 SGHNT, CDR2 YYREEE (reference sequence). The CDR3 is 13 residues long. Here the CDR3 DNA reads TGTGCCAGCAGCGGCGGGACGGCTTTGGAAGCTTTCTTT. Amino acid sequence: CASSGGTALEAFF.

This rearrangement joins TRBV27 to TRBJ2-7, with a weak D call TRBD2 (5 bases). The CDR3 runs 11 residues. V dropped 2 bases and J dropped 6 bases, with 5 bases sitting between them. From germline, CDR1 is MNHEY and CDR2 SMNVEV (reference sequence). The CDR3 loop reads CASSLGGEQYF. In nucleotides, the CDR3 is TGTGCCAGCAGTTTAGGAGGCGAGCAGTACTTC.

The CDR3 sequence: CASSLWAGRSGNTIYF. DNA of the CDR3: TGTGCCAGCAGTTTATGGGCAGGGCGCTCTGGAAACACCATATATTTT. This sequence joins TRBV28 and TRBJ1-3; a possible D gene is TRBD1 (5 bases). CDR3 length equals 16 residues. Germline V lookup: CDR1 MDHEN, CDR2 SYDVKM. V was trimmed by 0 bases and J by 0 bases, leaving 9 bases between them.

This clone came up a few times. The chain is built from TRBV7-3 and TRBJ1-2; D may be TRBD1 (6 bases). The CDR3 is 13 residues long. The V gene lost 5 bases and the J gene lost 3 bases, with 10 bases spanning the gap. Germline-derived CDR1 and CDR2 are SGHTA and FQGTGA. This CDR3 reads CASSLQGDYGYTF. The CDR3, as DNA: TGTGCCAGCAGCCTACAGGGAGACTATGGCTACACCTTC.

CDR3 in amino acids: CASSSSGDSQRYGYTF. DNA of the CDR3: TGTGCCAGCAGCTCCTCCGGGGACTCACAGCGATATGGCTACACCTTC. The chain uses TRBV11-2 and TRBJ1-2, with D tentatively TRBD1 (5 bases). CDR3 length: 16 amino acids. Germline CDR1 SGHAT, CDR2 FQNNGV. Trimming removed 4 bases at V and 5 bases at J, with 20 bases between.

The V call is TRBV5-4, the J call TRBJ2-1, with no clear D. The CDR3 runs 13 residues. V lost 4 bases and J lost 5, with 10 bases in between. Per the germline V gene, CDR1 is SGHNT and CDR2 is YYREEE (reference sequence). The CDR3: CASSVPLDNEQFF. As DNA, the CDR3 is TGTGCCAGCAGCGTCCCCCTTGACAATGAGCAGTTCTTC. Full variable domain (remainder filled in from reference TRBV5-4 and TRBJ2-1): ETGVTQSPTHLIKTRGQQVTLRCSSQSGHNTVSWYQQALGQGPQFIFQYYREEENGRGNFPPRFSGLQFPNYSSELNVNALELDDSALYLCASSVPLDNEQFFGPGTRLTVL.

V gene TRBV6-1 combines with J gene TRBJ2-5; 8 bases are a match to TRBD1. CDR3 length: 14 amino acids. V lost 0 bases to trimming and J lost 12 bases; unmatched junction nucleotides: 9. Germline loops: CDR1 MNHNS, CDR2 SASEGT. CDR3 nucleotide sequence: TGTGCCAGCAGTGAAGCTTGGGACAGGACTTCCGAGTACTTC. Its translation: CASSEAWDRTSEYF.

This clone was observed a handful of times. The chain employs TRBV21-1 and TRBJ2-2; TRBD2 is the table's D call and was not checked against the DNA. TRBV21-1 is noted as a pseudogene. The CDR3 is 19 residues long. The CDR3 loop reads CASSTPTVTGTSGTGELFF. For the CDR3, the DNA is TGTGCCAGCAGCACCCCGACAGTCACCGGGACTAGTGGGACCGGGGAGCTGTTTTTT.

The genes are TRBV5-1 and TRBJ2-3, with TRBD2 identical over 11 bases. This CDR3 comprises 16 residues. V lost 3 bases, J lost 2 bases, and 5 bases stayed unmatched. The germline gives CDR1 SGHRS, CDR2 YFSETQ. The CDR3 protein is CASSSLAGGVTDTQYF. DNA for the CDR3: TGCGCCAGCAGCTCTTTAGCGGGGGGGGTCACAGATACGCAGTATTTT.

This clone has a single count. The J gene is TRBJ2-7, the V gene TRBV6-5; no firm D call. The CDR3 totals 16 residues. The V and J ends lost 0 bases and 1 base respectively, with 13 bases between them. The V gene's germline CDR1 is MNHEY and CDR2 SVGAGI. The DNA of the CDR3 is TGTGCCAGCAGTTACTCGGATCCGGAACTATCCTACGAGCAGTACTTC. Translation gives CASSYSDPELSYEQYF.